Sequencing of this T cell receptor beta chain was carried out in a study of patients and donors after allogeneic stem cell transplantation. The CDR3 has 16 amino acids. CDR1 is SGHRS and CDR2 is YFSETQ in the germline V gene. The J segment lost 3 bases and the V segment lost 4 bases, leaving 10 bases of the junction unmatched. TCRdb analysed the RT-PCR reads with MiXCR anew, one entry per CDR3 protein. Among 900,000 to 1,000,000 distinct CDR3 sequences listed, roughly 18% were seen once. The TCR originated in a human donor who was either an allogeneic HSCT recipient or a stem cell or donor lymphocyte infusion donor (not recorded which). It is not recorded whose cells these are; they may come from a transplant donor. This chain joins TRBV5-1 and TRBJ2-3; 8 positions agree with TRBD1. The sample taken for sequencing was blood, either unsorted or a sorted T cell fraction (not recorded which). The CDR3 DNA reads as TGCGCCAGCAGCGGGACGACAGGGGAGATTACAGATACGCAGTATTTT. Its translation: CASSGTTGEITDTQYF.